A selection of T cell receptor beta chains follows, all from one sample in a study of radiotherapy plus CTLA-4 blockade in lung cancer. Sequencing used immunoSEQ multiplex PCR; TCRdb keeps in-frame clones, though not all of them. This table holds 85,000 to 120,000 clones, 70% to 90% found once. Sequencing was performed on peripheral blood, taken from a patient treated with radiotherapy plus ipilimumab. These receptors were taken from a human donor with non-small cell lung cancer that progressed on radiotherapy plus ipilimumab. Some clones in this sample may be carry-over from other donors' samples. The CDR3 runs from the conserved cysteine through the conserved F or W. Each record gives: V gene, J gene, D gene, clone size, CDR3 protein, CDR3 DNA. The D gene is left open where the match is weak. Clone size appears in some rows only: once, few, many, or a class for an expanded clone.

TRBV7-2,TRBJ2-1,NA,NA,CASSLVAQSSYNEQFF,TGTGCCAGCAGCTTAGTGGCGCAGAGCTCCTACAATGAGCAGTTCTTC
TRBV7-8,TRBJ2-1,NA,NA,CASGAGIYNEQFF,TGTGCCAGCGGGGCAGGGATATACAATGAGCAGTTCTTC
TRBV11-1,TRBJ1-2,NA,NA,CASSLAGANYGYTF,TGTGCCAGCAGCTTAGCAGGAGCTAACTATGGCTACACCTTC
TRBV4-2,TRBJ2-1,NA,NA,CASSQVGGGSYNEQFF,TGTGCCAGCAGCCAAGTAGGGGGGGGCTCCTACAATGAGCAGTTCTTC
TRBV27,TRBJ2-6,TRBD1,NA,CASSWAAGGPNVLTF,TGTGCCAGCAGTTGGGCCGCAGGGGGTCCCAACGTCCTGACTTTC
TRBV4-2,TRBJ2-7,TRBD2,NA,CASSQDPPGLAEYEQYF,TGTGCCAGCAGCCAAGACCCTCCGGGACTAGCGGAATACGAGCAGTACTTC
TRBV5-4,TRBJ2-5,TRBD1,NA,CASSRTGTLQETQYF,TGTGCCAGCAGCCGGACAGGAACCCTCCAAGAGACCCAGTACTTC
TRBV2,TRBJ2-7,NA,NA,CASSGSTYEQCF,TGTGCCAGCAGCGGCTCAACCTACGAGCAGTGCTTC
TRBV18,TRBJ2-2,NA,NA,CASSPTRPTNTGELFF,TGTGCCAGCTCACCGACACGGCCCACGAACACCGGGGAGCTGTTTTTT
TRBV11-1,TRBJ2-7,NA,NA,CASSPRLAYEQYF,TGTGCCAGCAGCCCTCGGCTTGCCTACGAGCAGTACTTC
TRBV6-1,TRBJ1-6,TRBD1,few,CASHRGRNSPLHF,TGTGCCAGCCACAGGGGGAGGAATTCACCCCTCCACTTT
TRBV15,TRBJ2-5,NA,NA,CATSRRTGTMGETQYF,TGTGCCACCAGCCGCCGGACTGGAACCATGGGGGAGACCCAGTACTTC
TRBV5-1,TRBJ2-1,NA,once,CASSLSTGDYNEQFF,TGCGCCAGCAGCTTGAGTACGGGTGACTACAATGAGCAGTTCTTC
TRBV11-3,TRBJ2-2,NA,NA,CASSLDLSPTGELFF,TGTGCCAGCAGCTTAGATCTTTCCCCCACCGGGGAGCTGTTTTTT
TRBV7-3,TRBJ2-3,NA,NA,CASSTLGVDTQYF,TGTGCCAGCAGCACCCTAGGGGTCGATACGCAGTATTTT
TRBV30,TRBJ2-3,NA,NA,CAWSVPSGGSNTQYF,TGTGCCTGGAGTGTCCCCTCCGGGGGTTCAAATACGCAGTATTTT
TRBV7-3,TRBJ1-5,NA,NA,CASSFFPSTGSDQPQHF,TGTGCCAGCAGCTTTTTTCCCAGTACAGGGAGTGATCAGCCCCAGCATTTT
TRBV18,TRBJ1-1,NA,NA,CASSPTDSLGTEAFF,TGTGCCAGCTCACCAACGGACAGTCTGGGCACTGAAGCTTTCTTT
TRBV5-4,TRBJ2-3,TRBD1,NA,CASSTRTGPSTDTQYF,TGTGCCAGCAGCACCCGGACAGGACCTAGCACAGATACGCAGTATTTT
TRBV5-1,TRBJ2-1,TRBD2,NA,CASATFLLAGDNEQFF,TGCGCCAGCGCCACTTTCTTACTAGCGGGGGACAATGAGCAGTTCTTC
TRBV7-7,TRBJ2-5,TRBD2,NA,CASSLRRLAGIPQETQYF,TGTGCTAGCAGCTTAAGAAGGCTAGCGGGTATCCCCCAAGAGACCCAGTACTTC
TRBV29-1,TRBJ2-5,TRBD2,once,CSVEELAGLKTQYF,TGCAGCGTTGAAGAACTAGCGGGGTTGAAGACCCAGTACTTC
TRBV15,TRBJ2-7,NA,NA,CATSRAPGAPLNEWVEGDEQYF,TGTGCCACCAGCAGAGCCCCCGGGGCACCCTTGAACGAATGGGTCGAAGGGGACGAGCAGTACTTC
TRBV4-3,TRBJ2-7,NA,NA,CASSQVRGSWNEQYF,TGCGCCAGCAGCCAAGTTCGAGGAAGTTGGAACGAGCAGTACTTC
TRBV10-1,TRBJ2-5,NA,NA,CASSESTHPGPIQQTLQETQYF,TGCGCCAGCAGTGAGTCGACTCATCCTGGACCTATCCAACAAACTCTTCAAGAGACCCAGTACTTC
TRBV5-3,TRBJ2-3,NA,NA,CARSFGGEHAQSTDTQYF,TGTGCCAGAAGCTTCGGCGGGGAACATGCGCAGAGCACAGATACGCAGTATTTT
TRBV7-9,TRBJ1-2,NA,NA,CASSLVGDGYTF,TGTGCCAGCAGCTTAGTAGGGGATGGCTACACCTTC
TRBV29-1,TRBJ2-6,NA,NA,CSVGGRGTSGANVLTF,TGCAGCGTTGGAGGCAGGGGAACCTCTGGGGCCAACGTCCTGACTTTC
TRBV27,TRBJ2-1,TRBD2,once,CASSAGGPNEQFF,TGTGCCAGCAGCGCGGGGGGGCCGAATGAGCAGTTCTTC
TRBV19,TRBJ2-5,NA,NA,CASSSHAGRWQETQYF,TGTGCCAGTAGTTCCCATGCGGGCAGATGGCAAGAGACCCAGTACTTC
TRBV2,TRBJ1-3,NA,NA,CASSVSEGIRFF,TGTGCCAGCAGTGTTTCCGAGGGTATCCGTTTTTTT
TRBV5-8,TRBJ2-7,NA,NA,CASSLRGQGFDEQYF,TGTGCCAGCAGCTTGAGAGGTCAGGGGTTTGACGAGCAGTACTTC
TRBV5-3,TRBJ1-5,TRBD1,NA,CARSQQGARLLIYQPQHF,TGTGCCAGAAGTCAACAGGGGGCCCGTCTCCTGATCTATCAGCCCCAGCATTTT
TRBV5-4,TRBJ1-1,NA,NA,CASSSDLTEAFF,TGTGCCAGCAGCAGTGACCTCACTGAAGCTTTCTTT
TRBV23-1,TRBJ2-7,NA,NA,CASSQWDKSYEQYF,TGCGCCAGCAGTCAATGGGACAAATCCTACGAGCAGTACTTC
TRBV6-6,TRBJ1-6,NA,few,CATYRRGVSYNSPLHF,TGTGCCACCTACCGTAGGGGGGTTTCCTATAATTCACCCCTCCACTTT
TRBV30,TRBJ1-2,NA,NA,CAWSYRDSNYGYTF,TGTGCCTGGAGTTACAGAGACTCTAACTATGGCTACACCTTC